This TCR beta chain comes out of a study of CD8+ T cells in alopecia areata. The sequencing template was cDNA reverse transcribed from extracted RNA. The method was immunoSEQ multiplex PCR; TCRdb's version includes in-frame clones alone and lacks a portion of them. The table shows under 250,000 clones, with about 56% occurring only once. General observations from the study: More clonal than normal scalp was lesional scalp, particularly alopecia totalis/universalis. Mice showed clearer TCR sharing than patients did, a gap that was possibly HLA-related.

This clone was recorded only once. The antigen is undetermined. The CDR3 is made up of 13 amino acids. Germline assignment: CDR1 SEHNR and CDR2 FQNEAQ (reference sequence). The V segment lost 4 bases and the J segment 13 bases; nucleotides outside the gene matches: 11. Material: CD8+ T cells sorted from blood. The gene calls are TRBV7-9 and TRBJ2-5; 8 nucleotides agree with TRBD1. The source of this sequence is a human donor in good health. CDR3 sequence reads: CASSSSGQVRSYF. DNA of the CDR3: TGTGCCAGCAGCTCCTCGGGACAGGTTCGCTCGTACTTC.